These 13 T cell receptor beta chains came from one sample sequenced in a study of cytomegalovirus exposure and HLA in healthy donors. A multiplex PCR was run with 60 Vbeta primers and 13 Jbeta primers. Clones were sequenced by immunoSEQ multiplex PCR, and TCRdb holds only the in-frame ones, with some missing. Of about 120,000 clones in the sample, around 74% were seen once. Input material: PBMCs. The receptors originated from a man in his 60s in good health and CMV-seropositive.

The J gene is TRBJ2-1, the V gene TRBV28, with D possibly being TRBD1 (6 bases). With 5 bases removed from V and 8 bases from J, the gap between germline ends came to 13 bases. The CDR3 consists of 13 residues. Germline V gene sequence: CDR1 MDHEN, CDR2 SYDVKM. The CDR3, as DNA: TGTGCCAGCAGTAGACAGGTTTGGGATGAGCAGTTCTTC. Translation: CASSRQVWDEQFF.

The CDR3 here is CASSVWAGNTEAFF. The CDR3 DNA is TGTGCCAGCAGCGTGTGGGCCGGGAACACTGAAGCTTTCTTT. The chain couples TRBV9 to TRBJ1-1; D gene uncertain. The germline gives CDR1 SGDLS, CDR2 YYNGEE. V was cut by 2 bases and J by 1 base, with 9 bases left in between. CDR3 size: 14 residues. Full variable domain (remainder filled in from reference TRBV9 and TRBJ1-1): DSGVTQTPKHLITATGQRVTLRCSPRSGDLSVYWYQQSLDQGLQFLIQYYNGEERAKGNILERFSAQQFPDLHSELNLSSLELGDSALYFCASSVWAGNTEAFFGQGTRLTVV.

This chain links TRBV7-2 with TRBJ2-3; the D gene is possibly TRBD1 (5 bases). Trimming left V 2 bases short and J 1 base short, with 10 bases between. The CDR3 totals 15 residues. Germline V gene sequence: CDR1 SGHTA, CDR2 FQGNSA. The CDR3: CASSLRGRGTDTQYF. The CDR3 coding sequence is TGTGCCAGCAGCTTAAGGGGTCGGGGCACAGATACGCAGTATTTT.

The chain has TRBV7-9 and TRBJ1-1; tentatively, D is TRBD1 (5 bases). Germline V gene sequence: CDR1 SEHNR, CDR2 FQNEAQ (reference sequence). The CDR3 covers 12 residues. V lost 5 bases and J lost 8, with 12 bases in between. DNA of the CDR3: TGTGCCAGCAGCCCGTCGGGGGTAGAAGCTTTCTTT. This sequence encodes CASSPSGVEAFF.

This chain joins TRBV6-6 and TRBJ1-2; 7 nucleotides align to TRBD1. V shed 4 bases, J shed 8 bases, and the junction held 7 bases outside the gene matches. The CDR3 covers 13 residues. From germline, CDR1 is MNHNY and CDR2 SVGAGI (reference sequence). In nucleotides, the CDR3 is TGTGCCAGCAGTTTTACAGGGGACAGCGGCTACACCTTC. It translates to CASSFTGDSGYTF.

This sequence joins TRBV5-4 and TRBJ2-3; the D is unclear. Germline CDR1 reads SGHNT; CDR2 reads YYREEE (reference sequence). CDR3 length equals 17 residues. V was shortened by 0 bases and J by 0 bases, with 14 bases between the two germline ends. CDR3 residues: CASSLGARQTSTDTQYF. CDR3 coding DNA: TGTGCCAGCAGCTTGGGGGCCAGACAAACTAGCACAGATACGCAGTATTTT.

The gene calls are TRBV5-4 and TRBJ2-1; 10 nucleotides match TRBD1. V trimming: 3 bases; J trimming: 3 bases; junction bases outside the gene matches: 3. The CDR3 consists of 15 residues. In germline, CDR1 is SGHNT, CDR2 YYREEE (reference sequence). The CDR3 sequence is CASSSRTGGYNEQFF. The CDR3 region has the DNA TGTGCCAGCAGCTCACGGACAGGGGGCTACAATGAGCAGTTCTTC.

The chain carries TRBV7-3 and TRBJ2-3; the match to TRBD1 covers 7 bases. The V and J ends lost 3 bases and 1 base, in that order; junction bases with no gene match: 4. From germline, CDR1 is SGHTA and CDR2 FQGTGA. The CDR3 length is 15 residues. CDR3 in amino acids: CASSFLGTGTDTQYF. In nucleotides, the CDR3 is TGTGCCAGCAGCTTCCTTGGGACAGGCACAGATACGCAGTATTTT.

This clone was observed a handful of times. CDR3 residues: CASSPVTGGEETQYF. CDR3 DNA: TGTGCCAGCAGCCCGGTGACAGGGGGCGAAGAGACCCAGTACTTC. This chain uses TRBV5-4 with TRBJ2-5; 10 positions agree with TRBD1. The CDR3 covers 15 residues. The V and J ends lost 4 bases and 3 bases, in that order; junction bases with no gene match: 6. Per the germline V gene, CDR1 is SGHNT and CDR2 is YYREEE (reference sequence).

This chain joins TRBV4-2 and TRBJ1-1; D gene unclear. The germline CDR1 and CDR2 sequences are LGHNA and YNFKEQ. The V gene lost 2 bases and the J gene lost 11 bases, with 15 bases spanning the gap. CDR3 size: 13 residues. CDR3: CASSQYARAPAFF. DNA for the CDR3: TGTGCCAGCAGCCAATATGCGAGGGCCCCCGCTTTCTTT.

This rearrangement joins TRBV19 to TRBJ2-5, with D maybe TRBD2 (7 bases). V shed 3 bases and J shed 4 bases, with 12 bases lying between them. This CDR3 has 14 amino acids. Germline CDR1 reads LNHDA; CDR2 reads SQIVND (reference sequence). CDR3 loop: CASSMGGGGETQYF. The CDR3 bases are TGTGCCAGTAGTATGGGGGGGGGCGGAGAGACCCAGTACTTC. The variable domain in full, completed from reference TRBV19 and TRBJ2-5, reads DGGITQSPKYLFRKEGQNVTLSCEQNLNHDAMYWYRQDPGQGLRLIYYSQIVNDFQKGDIAEGYSVSREKKESFPLTVTSAQKNPTAFYLCASSMGGGGETQYFGPGTRLLVL.

In DNA form, the CDR3 reads TGTGCCAGCTCGGCCCCATTCAGGGTGTATAGCAATCAGCCCCAGCATTTT. Translating gives CASSAPFRVYSNQPQHF. V is TRBV28 and J is TRBJ1-5; the D gene is possibly TRBD1 (5 bases). Trimming pared 8 bases from V and 0 bases from J, leaving 20 bases between. The germline gives CDR1 MDHEN, CDR2 SYDVKM. This CDR3 spans 17 amino acids.

The V call is TRBV10-3, the J call TRBJ2-5; D is perhaps TRBD2 (5 bases). The CDR3 loop spans 13 amino acids. Looked up from germline, CDR1 is ENHRY and CDR2 is SYGVKD. V was pared by 2 bases and J by 9 bases, with 13 bases between. The CDR3 nucleotides read TGTGCCATCAGTGAGGTGACTACCTCGCCCCAGTACTTC. It specifies CAISEVTTSPQYF.